This T cell receptor (beta chain) is from a study of radiation and T cells in renal cell carcinoma (dated by TCRdb to about 2020). The study in broad terms: Samples were obtained from a clinical trial, in which 15 Gy stereotactic body radiation therapy was delivered to primary renal cell carcinomas and nephrectomy was performed 4 weeks later. A total of around 50 samples underwent TCR beta sequencing, made up of approximately 26 tumors and around 27 peripheral blood samples. In the 40 to 55 samples combined, fewer than 5 million unique CDR3 nucleotide sequences were found, encoding 2.5 million to 3 million unique CDR3 amino acid sequences. The study at large found these results: The single-armed trial design could not address effects of radiation dose or scheduling on the TCR repertoire. Because pretreatment tumor biopsies were not available, the baseline intratumoral presence of clonotypes could not be determined. Changes in the blood repertoire were not tracked past 4 weeks after treatment. Top tumor clonotypes rose in blood from baseline to 2 weeks post-radiation, then contracted by 4 weeks, suggesting transient expansion of tumor-resident clones.

What this sample's time point label stands for: baseline pretreatment blood. Taken with the paper, the label for treatment or condition translates to: 15 Gy SBRT to primary tumor, nephrectomy 4 weeks later. Serial peripheral blood from radiation-treated patients was sampled at baseline, 2 weeks and 4 weeks after SBRT to track tumor-enriched clonotypes. Every patient had renal cell carcinoma of clear cell pathology. Genomic DNA for TCR sequencing was prepared using the QIAamp DNA Blood Mini Kit (Qiagen). Only samples passing all quality control checks were included in the analyses. The germline V gene (reference sequence) specifies LNHNV as CDR1 and YYDKDF as CDR2. Inclusive of the bounding cysteine and phenylalanine, the CDR3 is 16 residues long. This entry keeps only the CDR3 DNA: 48 bases, framed from base 1. V drops 0 bases and J drops 1 base, leaving 10 bases in between. Following the manufacturer's recommendations, the immunoSEQ kit was used to generate TCR beta libraries from genomic DNA. For library preparation, a first multiplex PCR was performed with proprietary primers, followed by a second PCR in which unique barcodes were added, and bead cleanups were performed after each round. A kit-provided positive control reaction and a negative control reaction were included in every sample batch. The final libraries were assessed on an Agilent 4200 TapeStation D1000 ScreenTape, pooled by volume, and quantified by qPCR. Sequencing ran on an Illumina NextSeq500 with a MidOutput 150-cycle cartridge, using 156 Read1 and 15 Index1 cycles with kit custom primers. The pooled library was loaded at roughly 0.9 pM with approximately 20% PhiX control spiked in. The paper's processing steps were these. Vendor-processed data were analyzed in R, and a clonotype was defined as all T cells sharing the same CDR3 nucleotide sequence. For clone abundance analyses, frequencies were normalized to the 10,000 most abundant clones per sample. Before analysis, public T cell clones were removed, and these numbered fewer than six per sample on average. An abundance difference of at least 32-fold between compartments was the criterion for calling clonotypes tumor-enriched or baseline blood-enriched. A beta-binomial differential abundance model was applied to find clonotypes that expanded or contracted between blood time points. Similarity between tumor and blood repertoires was quantified using the Baroni-Urbani and Buser coefficient, and groups were compared with two-tailed Wilcoxon tests in R. Imported from immuneACCESS, the table was reduced by TCRdb to in-frame sequences with V and J called. These copies leave out some clones; in studies compared against another copy, an unresolved V gene accounts for under half, and the cause of the remainder is not known. The V and J calls and clone size were taken over from that table, and D and trimming were inferred from the DNA. The table for this sample lists more than 95,000 clones; approximately 80% of them were counted only once. Approximately 3% of the sample is taken by the ten largest.

About this clone itself: Its antigen is still unknown. Within one base of it there is no much larger clone, and no base qualities were kept.

The rearrangement joined TRBV15 to TRBJ2-1; a tentative D call is TRBD1 (6 bases match). The sample consisted of blood, taken from a patient whose treatment included radiotherapy and nephrectomy. The origin of this receptor is a woman aged 55-69 years with renal cell carcinoma. The CDR3 protein: CATSRDPQGSYNEQFF. The sequenced DNA is TGTGCCACCAGCAGAGATCCCCAGGGGTCCTACAATGAGCAGTTCTTC.